This T cell receptor beta chain came from a study of cytomegalovirus exposure and HLA in healthy donors. The PCR had 60 Vbeta and 13 Jbeta primers. Clones were read by immunoSEQ multiplex PCR, and TCRdb kept only the in-frame ones, dropping some. The table has 150,000 to 250,000 clones, roughly 80% seen once. Germline V gives CDR1 MNHEY, CDR2 SMNVEV (reference sequence). The CDR3 runs to 15 residues. V was shortened by 4 bases and J by 1 base, with 12 bases between the two germline ends. The chain recombines TRBV27 with TRBJ2-3, with D perhaps TRBD1 (7 bases). The sequence was collected from a woman aged 45 to 65 in good health and CMV-seropositive. The specimen was PBMCs. The CDR3 reads CASSSTGEGTDTQYF. The DNA of the CDR3 is TGTGCCAGCAGTTCAACAGGGGAGGGCACAGATACGCAGTATTTT.